Each of the 18 T cell receptor beta chains below was sequenced from the same sample in a study of T cell clonality in common variable immunodeficiency. TCRdb keeps only in-frame clones here, not all; method: immunoSEQ multiplex PCR. This sample carries approximately 34,000 clones, none of them present only once. Sequenced: peripheral blood mononuclear cells. The source of these receptors is a person between 18 and 75 years old in good health.

Comment on this clone: The read is 3 residues too short to cover the CDR3 end, so that end is filled in from the germline J gene. The rearrangement uses TRBV19 and TRBJ1-2; D call uncertain. Germline CDR1 LNHDA, CDR2 SQIVND (reference sequence). This CDR3 spans 11 amino acids. The CDR3 bases that were read are TGTGCCAGTAGTCTCTCGACAGGC. Translation: CASSLSTG. The CDR3 as a whole reads CASSLSTGYTF.

This clone was detected only a few times. The read ends 3 residues before the CDR3 terminus; that terminus is restored from the germline J gene. The rearrangement links TRBV11-1 to TRBJ1-2; TRBD1 might be the D (5 bases). CDR1 and CDR2 (germline): SGHAT, FQDESV (reference sequence). This CDR3 spans 12 amino acids. The CDR3 sequence: CASGGVRGLYTF. The covered CDR3 bases are TGTGCCAGCGGGGGGGTACGTGGACTA.

At least ten counts were recorded for this clone. Read sequence stops 3 residues before the CDR3 end, and the germline J gene provides the missing end. V is TRBV4-1 and J is TRBJ2-3; 7 positions agree with TRBD2. CDR3 length: 15 amino acids. The germline V gene has CDR1 MGHRA and CDR2 YSYEKL. V shed 0 bases, J shed 3 bases, and the junction held 3 bases outside the gene matches. The CDR3 here is CASSQEVAGTDTQYF. CDR3 DNA, as far as it was read: TGCGCCAGCAGCCAAGAGGTAGCGGGTACAGATACG.

This clone has at least ten counts. With the read ending 3 residues before the CDR3 end, the germline J gene is used to fill in that end. The rearrangement uses TRBV7-8 and TRBJ1-4; D is perhaps TRBD1 (5 bases). V shed 0 bases and J shed 7 bases, with 12 bases lying between them. Germline V lookup: CDR1 SGHVS, CDR2 FQNEAQ. The CDR3 is made up of 15 amino acids. The CDR3: CASSLAPGGVEKLFF. CDR3 DNA (partial): TGTGCCAGCAGCTTAGCGCCGGGGGGAGTTGAAAAA.

This clone was seen repeatedly, ten times or more. The read comes to an end 3 residues before the CDR3 does, leaving the germline J gene to fill in the end. The gene calls are TRBV7-9 and TRBJ2-1, with TRBD1 matching 7 bases. Germline V CDR1 and CDR2: SEHNR, FQNEAQ (reference sequence). CDR3 length: 15 residues. J was trimmed by 5 bases and V by 5 bases; bases with no gene match: 9. The CDR3 DNA, read in part, is TGTGCCAGCAGCCACATTAGGACAGGACACAATGAG. Translated: CASSHIRTGHNE. The whole CDR3 sequence is CASSHIRTGHNEQFF.

Regarding this clone: The missing CDR3 end, 3 residues past where the read stops, is filled in from the germline J gene. The chain uses TRBV7-9 and TRBJ2-2; TRBD2 matches at 7 bases. The CDR3 is 13 amino acids. The germline gives CDR1 SEHNR, CDR2 FQNEAQ (reference sequence). The V gene end was trimmed by 5 bases and the J gene end by 6 bases; junction bases not matched to a gene: 3. The part of the CDR3 DNA that was read is TGTGCCAGCAGCCGCCGGGGGGCCGGGGAG. This encodes CASSRRGAGE. The full CDR3 protein reads CASSRRGAGELFF.

In its sample, this clone was seen many times. The read ends 3 residues before the CDR3 terminus; that terminus is restored from the germline J gene. The chain joins TRBV5-1 to TRBJ1-4; D ambiguous. Germline assignment: CDR1 SGHRS and CDR2 YFSETQ. The CDR3 contains 15 residues. The CDR3 spells CASSLYDQDNSPLFF. Partial CDR3 DNA: TGCGCCAGCAGCTTATACGACCAGGATAATTCACCA.

In this sample, this clone turned up many times. The sequenced fragment ends 3 residues before the CDR3 boundary, so the rest is inferred from the germline J gene. The V gene is TRBV20-1, the J gene TRBJ1-4; D might be TRBD1 (5 bases). V dropped 3 bases and J dropped 7 bases, with 12 bases sitting between them. Germline CDR1 reads DFQATT; CDR2 reads SNEGSKA (reference sequence). The CDR3 length is 13 residues. CDR3 region: CSARAQGPEKLFF. The sequenced part of the CDR3 DNA is TGCAGTGCTAGGGCCCAGGGCCCTGAAAAA.

In this sample, this clone turned up a few times. The read ends 3 residues early relative to the CDR3; the germline J gene fills the gap. The same CDR3 is also encoded by other DNA sequences in this sample. The chain uses TRBV2 and TRBJ2-2; TRBD2 matches 12 bases. The CDR3 extends over 16 amino acids. J gave up 2 bases and V 6 bases, and 4 bases lay outside the gene matches. The germline gives CDR1 SNHLY, CDR2 FYNNEI. The CDR3 region is CASRTSGGPNTGELFF. The CDR3 DNA, read in part, is TGTGCCAGCAGGACTAGCGGGGGCCCTAACACCGGGGAG.

The sample holds many counts of this clone. The read terminates 3 residues before the CDR3 end, so the remaining end is supplied by the germline J gene. V gene TRBV30 combines with J gene TRBJ2-7; 7 nucleotides align to TRBD2. Germline V gives CDR1 GTSNPN, CDR2 SVGIG (reference sequence). After removal of 5 bases from V and 6 bases from J, the junction contained 19 bases not matched to a gene. The CDR3 consists of 16 residues. The sequenced CDR3 bases are TGTGCCTGGTTAAAGGTTGACTTGTGGGGGGGTACCGAG. The encoded protein is CAWLKVDLWGGTE. The full CDR3 is CAWLKVDLWGGTEQYF.

This clone was observed many times. The CDR3 bases that were read are TGTGCCAGCAGGGTACAGGTCTACGAG. This encodes CASRVQVYE. The whole CDR3 protein reads CASRVQVYEQYF. The J gene is TRBJ2-7, the V gene TRBV2; D possibly corresponds to TRBD1 (5 bases). The read is 3 residues too short to cover the CDR3 end, so that end is filled in from the germline J gene. V lost 6 bases and J lost 3, with 9 bases in between. The CDR3 length is 12 residues. CDR1 is SNHLY, CDR2 FYNNEI, per germline.

This clone came up many times. At one end the junction does not follow the germline gene, possibly because of a read error. The CDR3 extends 3 residues past the end of the read, so its final part is completed from the germline J gene. The chain couples TRBV5-1 to TRBJ2-6, with D possibly TRBD1 on 8 matching bases. In germline, CDR1 is SGHRS, CDR2 YFSETQ. This CDR3 is 18 amino acids long. The sequenced part of the CDR3 DNA is TGCGCCAGCAGGTTGGGAGGGACAGGCAACTCTGGGGCCAACGTC. It is translated as CASRLGGTGNSGANV. The entire CDR3 protein reads CASRLGGTGNSGANVLTF.

This clone was observed many times. The missing CDR3 end, 3 residues past where the read stops, is filled in from the germline J gene. The chain has TRBV4-1 and TRBJ1-3; D ambiguous. Germline lookup yields CDR1 MGHRA and CDR2 YSYEKL. This CDR3 is 17 amino acids long. V was pared by 0 bases and J by 1 base, with 13 bases between. The DNA read from the CDR3 is TGCGCCAGCAGCCAAGATCTAGGCAGCACATCTGGAAACACC. Translating it yields CASSQDLGSTSGNT. The CDR3 in full is CASSQDLGSTSGNTIYF.

This clone was seen at least ten times. The CDR3 end lies 3 residues beyond the end of the read and is filled in from the germline J gene. This chain uses TRBV19 with TRBJ2-1; unclear D gene. Germline lookup yields CDR1 LNHDA and CDR2 SQIVND (reference sequence). The CDR3 runs to 12 residues. Trimming cost V 5 bases and J 7 bases, with 9 bases left between them. The CDR3 reads CASSGDSNEQFF. The CDR3 bases that were read are TGTGCCAGTAGTGGCGACTCGAATGAG. The whole variable domain, filled in from reference TRBV19 and TRBJ2-1, reads DGGITQSPKYLFRKEGQNVTLSCEQNLNHDAMYWYRQDPGQGLRLIYYSQIVNDFQKGDIAEGYSVSREKKESFPLTVTSAQKNPTAFYLCASSGDSNEQFFGPGTRLTVL.

The table lists this clone with many counts. The read falls 3 residues short of the CDR3 end, and the missing part is taken from the germline J gene. The chain combines TRBV15 with TRBJ2-5; 12 nucleotides align to TRBD2. V trimming: 7 bases; J trimming: 5 bases; junction bases outside the gene matches: 5. CDR1 is LNHNV and CDR2 is YYDKDF in the germline V gene (reference sequence). This CDR3 spans 14 amino acids. CDR3 protein: CATKTSGGLETQYF. CDR3 DNA, as far as it was read: TGTGCCACCAAGACTAGCGGGGGTTTGGAGACC.

This clone was seen at least ten times. The read falls 3 residues short of the CDR3 end, and the missing part is taken from the germline J gene. V gene TRBV14 combines with J gene TRBJ1-5; 9 positions agree with TRBD1. Looked up from germline, CDR1 is SGHDN and CDR2 is FVKESK. J gave up 4 bases and V 3 bases, and 19 bases lay outside the gene matches. The CDR3 has 20 residues. The CDR3 bases that were read are TGTGCCAGCAGCCACCTAGCCCGCTCCCGGGACAGGGATAGGAATCAGCCC. Translated, it gives CASSHLARSRDRDRNQP. The entire CDR3 sequence reads CASSHLARSRDRDRNQPQHF.

Only a few counts were recorded for this clone. Read coverage stops 3 residues before the CDR3 terminus; the germline J gene supplies the remainder. The chain employs TRBV7-2 and TRBJ2-1, with a tentative D call TRBD2 (5 bases). Germline V gene lookup returns CDR1 SGHTA and CDR2 FQGNSA. The V gene lost 1 base and the J gene lost 7 bases, with 14 bases spanning the gap. This CDR3 is 15 amino acids long. Partial CDR3 DNA: TGTGCCAGCAGCTTAGTTGCTGCGGAGGTGAATGAG. Amino acid sequence: CASSLVAAEVNE. The full CDR3 reads CASSLVAAEVNEQFF.

This clone was recorded many times. The read gets to within 3 residues of the CDR3 end, and the germline J gene fills in the rest. The chain employs TRBV10-1 and TRBJ2-5; no clear D gene. Trimming left V 10 bases short and J 2 bases short, with 14 bases between. CDR3 length equals 13 residues. The germline V gene encodes CDR1 WNHNN and CDR2 SYGVQD (reference sequence). The CDR3 DNA, read in part, is TGCGCCAACTACACCTCCAGTCAAGAGACC. It is translated as CANYTSSQET. The CDR3, in full, reads CANYTSSQETQYF.